This T cell receptor (beta chain) was observed in a study of T cells in Graves' hyperthyroidism and ophthalmopathy. Template material for amplifying TCR beta CDR3 regions consisted of RNA transcripts. RT-PCR in the first round (using the HTBI primer set) targeted the TCR CDR3. Via MiXCR, TCRdb re-called the multiplex PCR reads, giving one row per CDR3 protein. Of about 380,000 distinct CDR3 sequences in the sample, about 14% are singletons; the top ten hold roughly a fifth. The V gene lost 6 bases and the J gene lost 2 bases, with 11 bases spanning the gap. In germline, CDR1 is MNHNS, CDR2 SASEGT. The CDR3 is 13 amino acids.

Sequenced sample: blood. V gene TRBV6-1 combines with J gene TRBJ2-7, with D perhaps assigned TRBD1 or TRBD2 (5 bases each). This sequence was found in a woman aged 25 to 39 with Graves' ophthalmopathy. DNA for the CDR3: TGTGCCAGCAGCATGGGACCCACCTACGAGCAGTACTTC. Translated: CASSMGPTYEQYF.